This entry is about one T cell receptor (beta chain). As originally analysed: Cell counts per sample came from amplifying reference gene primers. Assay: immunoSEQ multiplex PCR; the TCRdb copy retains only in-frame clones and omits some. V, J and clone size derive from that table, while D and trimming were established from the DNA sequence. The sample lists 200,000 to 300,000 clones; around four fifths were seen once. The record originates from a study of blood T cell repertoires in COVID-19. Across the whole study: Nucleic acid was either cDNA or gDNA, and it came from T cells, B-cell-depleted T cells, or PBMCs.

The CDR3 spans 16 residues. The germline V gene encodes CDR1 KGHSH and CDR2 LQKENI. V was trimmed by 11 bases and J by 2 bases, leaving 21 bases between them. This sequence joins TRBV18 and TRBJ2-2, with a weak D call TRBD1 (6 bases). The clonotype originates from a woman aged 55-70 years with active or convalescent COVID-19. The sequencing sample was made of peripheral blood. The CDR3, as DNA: TGTGCCGGATCCCCTTTGACGGGACAAAACACCGGGGAGCTGTTTTTT. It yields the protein CAGSPLTGQNTGELFF.